A single sample gave rise to the 18 T cell receptor beta chains below, sequenced in a study of blood T cell repertoires in COVID-19. TCRdb keeps only in-frame clones here, not all; method: immunoSEQ multiplex PCR. The table includes about 95,000 clones, around 90% detected once. Specimen: peripheral blood. All receptors derive from a man aged 60 to 69 with COVID-19, enrolled during active disease.

V and J are TRBV7-2 and TRBJ2-7; TRBD1 agrees at 8 bases. V shed 5 bases and J 6 bases; nucleotides not matched to a gene: 3. The V gene's germline CDR1 is SGHTA and CDR2 FQGNSA. This CDR3 region has 12 residues. The CDR3 DNA follows: TGTGCCAGCAGCAAAGACAGGGGCGAGCAGTACTTC. Encoded protein: CASSKDRGEQYF.

CDR3 bases: TGTGCCAGCAGCTTACATCCGGGACAGGGGACAGATACGCAGTATTTT. Amino acids: CASSLHPGQGTDTQYF. The chain is built from TRBV7-9 and TRBJ2-3, with TRBD1 matching over 10 bases. The CDR3 totals 16 residues. Germline V CDR1 and CDR2: SEHNR, FQNEAQ (reference sequence). V shed 2 bases, J shed 3 bases, and the junction held 5 bases outside the gene matches.

V and J are TRBV6-6 and TRBJ2-5; TRBD1 matches 7 bases. There are 12 residues in the CDR3. CDR1 is MNHNY and CDR2 is SVGAGI in the germline V gene (reference sequence). Trimming at V came to 6 bases and at J to 4 bases, leaving 2 bases not matched to a gene. The CDR3 sequence is CASSRQGETQYF. The CDR3 DNA sequence: TGTGCCAGCAGCCGACAGGGAGAGACCCAGTACTTC.

The chain has TRBV3-1 (or the pseudogene TRBV3-2) and TRBJ1-2; possibly TRBD1 for D (5 bases). The germline CDR1 and CDR2 sequences are LGHDT and YNNKEL (reference sequence). This CDR3 has 15 amino acids. The germline V and J ends were trimmed by 5 bases and 5 bases, with 18 bases remaining between them. The CDR3 spells CASSLRRGRPYGYTF. The DNA for the CDR3 is TGTGCCAGCAGCTTAAGGAGGGGACGACCGTATGGCTACACCTTC.

The chain employs TRBV9 and TRBJ1-1, with D possibly being TRBD1 (5 bases). V was trimmed by 4 bases and J by 0 bases, leaving 13 bases between them. Germline values: CDR1 SGDLS, CDR2 YYNGEE. The CDR3 contains 15 residues. The CDR3 spells CASSPSLTVNTEAFF. For the CDR3, the DNA is TGTGCCAGCAGCCCTTCCCTGACAGTGAACACTGAAGCTTTCTTT. Filled out from reference TRBV9 and TRBJ1-1, the complete variable domain reads DSGVTQTPKHLITATGQRVTLRCSPRSGDLSVYWYQQSLDQGLQFLIQYYNGEERAKGNILERFSAQQFPDLHSELNLSSLELGDSALYFCASSPSLTVNTEAFFGQGTRLTVV.

The V and J genes are TRBV11-3 and TRBJ2-3; possible D gene TRBD1, 6 bases. In germline, CDR1 is SGHNT, CDR2 YENEEA. The germline V and J ends were trimmed by 7 bases and 1 base, with 18 bases remaining between them. The CDR3 covers 16 residues. In DNA, the CDR3 is TGTGCCAGCACCCCCAGGGGCCCGTGGGGCACAGATACGCAGTATTTT. It codes for CASTPRGPWGTDTQYF.

The chain recombines TRBV9 with TRBJ2-3, with D possibly being TRBD1 (6 bases). Germline assignment: CDR1 SGDLS and CDR2 YYNGEE. The V end was cut by 0 bases, the J end by 9 bases, with 17 bases between. The CDR3 is 15 amino acids. CDR3 in amino acids: CASSVAVRGFETQYF. As DNA, the CDR3 is TGTGCCAGCAGCGTAGCAGTCAGGGGTTTTGAAACGCAGTATTTT.

The V gene is TRBV28, the J gene TRBJ2-7; TRBD1 aligns across 7 bases. J gave up 6 bases and V 5 bases, and 13 bases lay outside the gene matches. Germline V gene lookup returns CDR1 MDHEN and CDR2 SYDVKM. This CDR3 has 15 residues. The CDR3 sequence: CASSVGQLSPREQYF. DNA for the CDR3: TGTGCCAGCAGTGTGGGACAGCTCTCTCCTCGCGAGCAGTACTTC.

The V and J genes are TRBV7-9 and TRBJ2-2; 8 nucleotides agree with TRBD2. Per the germline V gene, CDR1 is SEHNR and CDR2 is FQNEAQ (reference sequence). V was clipped by 2 bases and J by 4 bases; unmatched bases: 3. This CDR3 contains 15 residues. The CDR3: CASSLQLAGTGELFF. CDR3 nucleotide sequence: TGTGCCAGCAGCTTACAGCTAGCGGGCACCGGGGAGCTGTTTTTT.

This chain connects TRBV30 to TRBJ2-3, with 9 bases that match TRBD1. With 5 bases clipped from V and 6 bases from J, the junction kept 3 bases outside the gene matches. Germline lookup yields CDR1 GTSNPN and CDR2 SVGIG (reference sequence). This CDR3 contains 12 residues. The CDR3 sequence is CAWGQGQDTQYF. CDR3 bases: TGTGCCTGGGGACAGGGGCAGGATACGCAGTATTTT.

The V call is TRBV2, the J call TRBJ2-7; 11 bases align to TRBD2. The trim removed 3 bases at V and 1 base at J, leaving 5 bases unmatched. Looked up from germline, CDR1 is SNHLY and CDR2 is FYNNEI. The CDR3 loop spans 16 amino acids. This chain's CDR3 is CASSDPASGGSYEQYF. As DNA, the CDR3 is TGTGCCAGCAGTGACCCCGCTAGCGGGGGGTCCTACGAGCAGTACTTC.

The V call is TRBV10-3, the J call TRBJ1-5; 10 nucleotides line up with TRBD1. Germline loops: CDR1 ENHRY, CDR2 SYGVKD. The CDR3 extends over 15 amino acids. Trimming took 5 bases from V and 3 from J; bases not matched to a gene: 4. The CDR3 nucleotides are TGTGCCATCAGTTCCGGGACAGGGGTCAATCAGCCCCAGCATTTT. Translated, it gives CAISSGTGVNQPQHF.

The genes are TRBV11-3 and TRBJ1-1; D remains unclear. Germline lookup yields CDR1 SGHNT and CDR2 YENEEA. V lost 5 bases, J lost 7 bases, and 11 bases lay in between. CDR3 length: 12 amino acids. In DNA form, the CDR3 reads TGTGCCAGCAGCGGTATTCGGGGTGAAGCTTTCTTT. It encodes CASSGIRGEAFF.

CDR3 bases: TGTGCCAGCAGTTACACCGGGACAGGGGCCGCGGAGCAGTACTTC. It specifies CASSYTGTGAAEQYF. The chain is built from TRBV6-6 and TRBJ2-7; TRBD1 matches at 10 bases. CDR1 is MNHNY, CDR2 SVGAGI, per germline (reference sequence). This CDR3 has 15 amino acids. J was trimmed by 7 bases and V by 2 bases; bases with no gene match: 8.

The V and J genes are TRBV21-1 and TRBJ1-2. TRBV21-1 is recorded as a pseudogene. This CDR3 is built from 15 residues. The CDR3 DNA reads as TGTGCCAGCAGCAAAGAGCCAGCGACTCACTATGGCTACACCTTC. Translation: CASSKEPATHYGYTF.

The CDR3 region has the DNA TGTGCCAGCAACTCTGGGGGACGGAAACTAGCAAGCACAGATACGCAGTATTTT. Its translation is CASNSGGRKLASTDTQYF. The V and J genes are TRBV7-9 and TRBJ2-3; perhaps TRBD2 as D (6 bases). This CDR3 comprises 18 residues. Trimming left V 7 bases short and J 0 bases short, with 23 bases between. Germline lookup yields CDR1 SEHNR and CDR2 FQNEAQ (reference sequence).

The rearrangement joins TRBV18 to TRBJ2-1, with a possible D match to TRBD2 (6 bases). The CDR3 extends over 14 amino acids. Between the trimmed V and J ends, which lost 1 base and 9 bases, there was a span of 13 bases. The germline V gene encodes CDR1 KGHSH and CDR2 LQKENI. This CDR3 is CASSPLPSSVEQFF. Here the CDR3 DNA reads TGTGCCAGCTCACCACTGCCTTCTAGCGTTGAGCAGTTCTTC.

The V and J genes are TRBV30 and TRBJ1-1, with 8 bases fitting TRBD1. V lost 2 bases to trimming and J lost 1 base; unmatched junction nucleotides: 12. The CDR3 has 17 residues. Germline lookup yields CDR1 GTSNPN and CDR2 SVGIG (reference sequence). As DNA, the CDR3 is TGTGCCTGGAGTCAAACCGTACCTGGACAGGGGAACACTGAAGCTTTCTTT. Translating gives CAWSQTVPGQGNTEAFF. Full variable domain (missing parts from reference TRBV30 and TRBJ1-1): SQTIHQWPATLVQPVGSPLSLECTVEGTSNPNLYWYRQAAGRGLQLLFYSVGIGQISSEVPQNLSASRPQDRQFILSSKKLLLSDSGFYLCAWSQTVPGQGNTEAFFGQGTRLTVV.